Sequencing of this T cell receptor (beta chain) was carried out in a study of blood T cell repertoires in COVID-19. The table lists this clone with a count of one. Participant age was about 18 to 100 years, and participants resided in 24 US areas. Cohort 3 recovered donors had two negative PCRs, clearance, or symptom resolution. This CDR3 is built from 12 residues. V lost 8 bases and J 8 bases, leaving 15 bases between the germline ends. The V gene's germline CDR1 is MNHEY and CDR2 SVGAGI. Methods used by the authors: Quantification of nucleated cells was approximated via reference gene primer amplification. Here immunoSEQ multiplex PCR was the method, and the copy in TCRdb shows in-frame clones only, minus some. D and trimming were read from the DNA, whereas the V and J calls and clone size are those reported in that table. Of roughly 330,000 clones in the sample, around 87% were seen once.

The chain is built from TRBV6-5 and TRBJ1-2; D possibly corresponds to TRBD1 (5 bases). Sequenced: PBMCs or T cells enriched from blood (not recorded which). This TCR was sampled from a woman younger than 45 who had recovered from COVID-19. CDR3 DNA sequence: TGTGCCAGCGCAGGCAGGGCAAGCGGCTACACCTTC. Its protein is CASAGRASGYTF.